Listed below are T cell receptor beta chains from one sample, sequenced in a study of blood T cell repertoires in COVID-19. This table comes from immunoSEQ multiplex PCR, and its TCRdb copy is limited to in-frame clones, with some not included. Among around 86,000 clones listed, about 87% were seen once. The sample comprised peripheral blood. The receptors were gathered from a human donor with acute or convalescent COVID-19. The donor label of this sample is uncertain. Each CDR3 is given with its conserved first and last residue. Each record gives: J gene, CDR3 length, V gene, CDR3 protein.

>TRBJ2-7|14|TRBV19
CASSNRQGSYEQYF
>TRBJ2-5|13|TRBV29-1
CSAARDSQETQYF
>TRBJ1-2|14|TRBV24-1
CATSDPQGGYGYTF
>TRBJ1-3|15|TRBV10-2
CASSEGTASGNTIYF
>TRBJ1-2|18|TRBV28
CASSFSGTGAGRGYGYTF
>TRBJ2-1|15|TRBV7-3
CASSPSGTTYNEQFF
>TRBJ1-4|15|TRBV10-3
CAISRQGTANEKLFF
>TRBJ1-4|16|TRBV4-2
CASSQDGGGTNEKLFF
>TRBJ2-5|18|TRBV11-3
CASSLDYTSGGYQETQYF
>TRBJ1-1|13|TRBV7-3
CASSEGRGLEAFF
>TRBJ2-3|16|TRBV19
CASMGLGQGGTDTQYF
>TRBJ1-6|17|TRBV6-1
CASSEPVRGSYNSPLHF
>TRBJ2-7|16|TRBV11-3
CASSLTPMLLPYEQYF
>TRBJ2-5|13|TRBV30
CAWSVQAQETQYF
>TRBJ1-2|13|TRBV6-5
CAGEGILNYGYTF
>TRBJ2-3|15|TRBV5-4
CASSFQGGDTDTQYF
>TRBJ2-3|18|TRBV27
CASSWRGRGSAATDTQYF
>TRBJ1-1|15|TRBV25-1
CASSGPERGDTEAFF
>TRBJ2-4|16|TRBV5-6
CASSLRDRGGRTIQYF
>TRBJ2-7|17|TRBV5-6
CASSLVGRQGIGYEQYF
>TRBJ1-2|15|TRBV7-2
CASSLWDKGFYGYTF
>TRBJ2-1|16|TRBV14
CASSHLGGARLNEQFF
>TRBJ1-3|16|TRBV3-1/TRBV3-2
CASSQDGQGVLNTIYF
>TRBJ2-2|14|TRBV30
CALVAGGRTGELFF
>TRBJ2-7|14|TRBV14
CASSQAAGGYEQYF